One and the same sample provided the 23 T cell receptor beta chains below, sequenced in a study of cytomegalovirus exposure and HLA in healthy donors. Researchers ran the PCR with 60 Vbeta and 13 Jbeta primers. The data were produced by immunoSEQ multiplex PCR, yet TCRdb's version contains in-frame clones alone and is incomplete. The data hold around 77,000 clones, with around 78% observed a single time. Sequencing input: PBMCs. These TCRs come from a man aged 35-49 years in good health and CMV-seronegative.

In its sample, this clone was seen once. The chain couples TRBV2 to TRBJ2-6, with TRBD1 matching 11 bases. The CDR3 sequence is 16 residues long. V was clipped by 7 bases and J by 2 bases; unmatched bases: 4. Germline lookup yields CDR1 SNHLY and CDR2 FYNNEI. CDR3 protein: CASKWTGGAGANVLTF. For the CDR3, the DNA is TGTGCCAGCAAATGGACAGGGGGCGCTGGGGCCAACGTCCTGACTTTC.

This clone was detected only a few times. J is TRBJ1-2 and V is TRBV7-9, with TRBD1 matching over 7 bases. Germline trimming cut 4 bases from V and 3 bases from J; bases unmatched to any gene: 2. The germline CDR1 and CDR2 sequences are SEHNR and FQNEAQ (reference sequence). The CDR3 extends over 13 amino acids. As DNA, the CDR3 is TGTGCCAGCAGCTGGGACAGCGACTATGGCTACACCTTC. The encoded protein is CASSWDSDYGYTF.

The chain uses TRBV9 and TRBJ2-3; TRBD1 is a possible D gene (6 bases). Germline CDR1 SGDLS, CDR2 YYNGEE. The CDR3 loop spans 12 amino acids. The V end was cut by 2 bases, the J end by 6 bases, with 7 bases between. CDR3 loop: CASSVQGDTQYF. The CDR3 nucleotides read TGTGCCAGCAGCGTCCAGGGGGATACGCAGTATTTT.

The chain carries TRBV2 and TRBJ2-2; 16 nucleotides agree with TRBD2. From germline, CDR1 is SNHLY and CDR2 FYNNEI. The CDR3 totals 19 residues. V shed 6 bases and J 0 bases; nucleotides not matched to a gene: 7. This CDR3 is CASSVGLAGGYANTGELFF. The CDR3 region has the DNA TGTGCCAGCAGCGTGGGACTAGCGGGGGGGTACGCGAACACCGGGGAGCTGTTTTTT.

This chain uses TRBV7-3 with TRBJ2-6, with a weak D call TRBD1 (7 bases). The length of the CDR3 is 18 residues. Germline lookup yields CDR1 SGHTA and CDR2 FQGTGA. The germline V and J ends were trimmed by 3 bases and 0 bases, with 15 bases remaining between them. CDR3 DNA: TGTGCCAGCAGCTTCCCGGGGGACAGTAACTCTGGGGCCAACGTCCTGACTTTC. This sequence encodes CASSFPGDSNSGANVLTF.

The chain couples TRBV6-5 to TRBJ1-5; D is perhaps TRBD1 (5 bases). V was clipped by 4 bases and J by 3 bases, with 10 bases between them. CDR1 is MNHEY and CDR2 is SVGAGI in the germline V gene. The CDR3 is made up of 14 amino acids. CDR3 sequence: CASSSLGANQPQHF. DNA of the CDR3: TGTGCCAGCAGTTCCTTAGGGGCCAATCAGCCCCAGCATTTT.

The V and J genes are TRBV6-6 and TRBJ2-5; D not certain. Germline CDR1 MNHNY, CDR2 SVGAGI (reference sequence). Between the trimmed V and J ends, which lost 1 base and 3 bases, there was a span of 15 bases. The CDR3 totals 16 residues. The CDR3 sequence is CASSYLLADWEETQYF. The CDR3 DNA follows: TGTGCCAGCAGTTACTTGTTAGCCGACTGGGAAGAGACCCAGTACTTC.

The V and J genes are TRBV15 and TRBJ1-2; 9 bases map to TRBD1. Germline assignment: CDR1 LNHNV and CDR2 YYDKDF (reference sequence). J lost 9 bases, V lost 0 bases, and 2 bases had no gene match. This CDR3 region has 13 residues. Here the CDR3 DNA reads TGTGCCACCAGCAGAGAAGGGACAGGGAGCTACACCTTC. Translating gives CATSREGTGSYTF.

The rearrangement joins TRBV6-1 to TRBJ2-2; the match to TRBD1 covers 10 bases. The CDR3 sequence is 14 residues long. Unmatched junction bases numbered 2, after V lost 4 bases and J lost 6 bases. The germline V gene has CDR1 MNHNS and CDR2 SASEGT. For the CDR3, the DNA is TGTGCCAGCAGTGCCGGGACAGGGGCCGGGGAGCTGTTTTTT. This codes for CASSAGTGAGELFF.

V usage is TRBV7-2 and J usage is TRBJ1-4; perhaps TRBD1 as D (6 bases). This CDR3 region has 18 residues. Germline loops: CDR1 SGHTA, CDR2 FQGNSA. The V end was cut by 4 bases, the J end by 1 base, with 19 bases between. The CDR3 DNA reads TGTGCCAGCAGCTCCCGACAACTAGACAGGCAAACTAATGAAAAACTGTTTTTT. It encodes CASSSRQLDRQTNEKLFF.

This clone was detected once. This chain uses TRBV6-5 with TRBJ2-7; possibly TRBD2 for D (6 bases). The V end lost 0 bases, the J end lost 5 bases, and 17 bases lay between the germline ends. Germline V gives CDR1 MNHEY, CDR2 SVGAGI. This CDR3 is 16 amino acids long. The CDR3 DNA reads as TGTGCCAGCAGTTACTCGCGCCCGCCGGGACTTAACGAGCAGTACTTC. Its translation: CASSYSRPPGLNEQYF.

This rearrangement joins TRBV30 to TRBJ2-2; TRBD1 aligns across 9 bases. Germline V gene data show CDR1 as GTSNPN and CDR2 as SVGIG (reference sequence). V lost 5 bases, J lost 5 bases, and 9 bases stayed unmatched. There are 15 residues in the CDR3. Here the CDR3 DNA reads TGTGCCTGGCACAGGGGGCAAAGTGAAACCGGGGAGCTGTTTTTT. The encoded protein is CAWHRGQSETGELFF.

V usage is TRBV6-1 and J usage is TRBJ1-5; tentatively, D is TRBD1 (5 bases). Germline values: CDR1 MNHNS, CDR2 SASEGT. This CDR3 contains 15 residues. V lost 5 bases and J 0 bases, leaving 11 bases between the germline ends. The CDR3 DNA follows: TGTGCCAGCAGTTCAATTGACAGTAGCAATCAGCCCCAGCATTTT. It yields the protein CASSSIDSSNQPQHF.

The V and J genes are TRBV9 and TRBJ2-2; D gene uncertain. The CDR3 spans 13 residues. Trimming stripped 0 bases from V and 6 bases from J, with 6 bases between. Germline CDR1 and CDR2: SGDLS and YYNGEE. The CDR3 region has the DNA TGTGCCAGCAGCGTAGTCGTTTCCGGGGAGCTGTTTTTT. As protein: CASSVVVSGELFF.

V and J are TRBV7-8 and TRBJ2-5; D is possibly TRBD1 (7 bases). Germline assignment: CDR1 SGHVS and CDR2 FQNEAQ. This CDR3 has 15 amino acids. The V end was cut by 1 base, the J end by 7 bases, with 16 bases between. The CDR3 DNA reads as TGTGCCAGCAGCTTAGGAGGACAGGAGGGCAGGACCCAGTACTTC. It yields the protein CASSLGGQEGRTQYF.

CDR3 loop: CASSLDSHQPQHF. The CDR3 DNA reads TGCGCCAGCAGCTTGGACAGTCACCAGCCCCAGCATTTT. The chain has TRBV5-1 and TRBJ1-5; D ambiguous. CDR3 length: 13 amino acids. V was clipped by 0 bases and J by 7 bases, with 8 bases between them. Germline CDR1 SGHRS, CDR2 YFSETQ.

The rearrangement uses TRBV19 and TRBJ2-3, with D perhaps matching TRBD1 (6 bases). Looked up from germline, CDR1 is LNHDA and CDR2 is SQIVND (reference sequence). The CDR3 contains 15 residues. Trimming pared 4 bases from V and 6 bases from J, leaving 17 bases between. The CDR3 is CASSTDQGISDTQYF. For the CDR3, the DNA is TGTGCCAGTAGTACTGATCAGGGGATATCGGATACGCAGTATTTT.

The table lists this clone with many counts. This chain links TRBV4-1 with TRBJ1-1, with 8 bases aligning to TRBD1. V lost 6 bases to trimming and J lost 7 bases; unmatched junction nucleotides: 7. Per the germline V gene, CDR1 is MGHRA and CDR2 is YSYEKL. The CDR3 has 13 residues. CDR3 region: CASSLAGGIEAFF. CDR3 DNA sequence: TGCGCCAGCAGTTTGGCAGGGGGCATTGAAGCTTTCTTT.

The genes are TRBV7-2 and TRBJ2-7, with 14 bases matching TRBD2. Germline lookup yields CDR1 SGHTA and CDR2 FQGNSA. CDR3 length: 15 residues. V dropped 4 bases and J dropped 2; count of bases not matched to a gene: 1. Here the CDR3 DNA reads TGTGCCAGCAGCTCGACTAGCGGGGGGGCCTACGAGCAGTACTTC. It yields the protein CASSSTSGGAYEQYF. The entire variable domain, with the rest obtained from reference TRBV7-2 and TRBJ2-7, is as follows: GAGVSQSPSNKVTEKGKDVELRCDPISGHTALYWYRQSLGQGLEFLIYFQGNSAPDKSGLPSDRFSAERTGGSVSTLTIQRTQQEDSAVYLCASSSTSGGAYEQYFGPGTRLTVT.

This clone was seen a few times. CDR3 sequence (DNA): TGTGCCAGCAGCTCATCCTTGAGCTCTGGAAACACCATATATTTT. Translating it yields CASSSSLSSGNTIYF. This chain connects TRBV5-4 to TRBJ1-3; D is unresolved. The V end was cut by 3 bases, the J end by 0 bases, with 10 bases between. Per germline, CDR1 SGHNT and CDR2 YYREEE (reference sequence). This CDR3 has 15 residues.

This clone was seen only once. The chain couples TRBV29-1 to TRBJ1-2; 9 bases map to TRBD1. Germline V gene sequence: CDR1 SQVTM, CDR2 ANQGSEA. This CDR3 spans 13 amino acids. Unmatched junction bases numbered 7, after V lost 4 bases and J lost 7 bases. CDR3 amino acids: CSVGTTGGFGYTF. The CDR3 coding sequence is TGCAGCGTTGGCACTACAGGGGGCTTTGGCTACACCTTC.

The chain employs TRBV5-1 and TRBJ1-6; 7 positions agree with TRBD1. The ends lost 4 bases at V and 10 bases at J; junction bases unmatched: 17. This CDR3 has 17 amino acids. Germline-derived CDR1 and CDR2 are SGHRS and YFSETQ. The CDR3 sequence: CASSGFNRQGTQSPLHF. The CDR3 DNA sequence: TGCGCCAGCAGCGGCTTCAATCGACAGGGTACTCAATCACCCCTCCACTTT.

This chain joins TRBV10-1 and TRBJ1-4; D gene unclear. Germline lookup yields CDR1 WNHNN and CDR2 SYGVQD (reference sequence). The CDR3 is 14 amino acids. Trimming cost V 3 bases and J 5 bases, with 10 bases left between them. The CDR3 loop is CASSEGGGNEKLFF. For the CDR3, the DNA is TGCGCCAGCAGTGAAGGAGGTGGGAATGAAAAACTGTTTTTT.